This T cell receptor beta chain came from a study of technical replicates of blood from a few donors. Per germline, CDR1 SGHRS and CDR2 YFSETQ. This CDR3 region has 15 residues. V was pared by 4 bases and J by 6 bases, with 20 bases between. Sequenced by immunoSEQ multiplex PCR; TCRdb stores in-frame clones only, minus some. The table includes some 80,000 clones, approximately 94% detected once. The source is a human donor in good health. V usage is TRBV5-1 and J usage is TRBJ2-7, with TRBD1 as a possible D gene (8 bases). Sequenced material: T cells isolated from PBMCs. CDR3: CASSPGQGGSGEQYF. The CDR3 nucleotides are TGCGCCAGCAGCCCCGGACAGGGAGGGAGCGGCGAGCAGTACTTC.